The 9 T cell receptor beta chains reported below all come from one sample, sequenced in a study of identical twins. TCRdb ran MiXCR on the 5' RACE reads and lists one entry per CDR3 protein. The sample includes around 250,000 distinct CDR3 sequences, roughly 13% of them seen just once. This same sample was also part of a study on yellow fever vaccine responses in identical twins.

Sample: memory (CD45RO+) T cells sorted from blood. These receptors were taken from a woman in her late teens or twenties in good health.

The chain recombines TRBV20-1 with TRBJ2-1, with 7 bases that match TRBD1. CDR1 and CDR2 from the germline V gene are DFQATT and SNEGSKA (reference sequence). V lost 6 bases and J lost 2; bases outside the gene matches: 4. CDR3 length equals 13 residues. The CDR3 loop reads CSAGGQTYNEQFF. DNA of the CDR3: TGCAGTGCAGGGGGACAGACCTACAATGAGCAGTTCTTC.

The V call is TRBV12-3 or TRBV12-4, the J call TRBJ1-2; TRBD1 agrees at 10 bases. This CDR3 spans 15 amino acids. V dropped 5 bases and J dropped 4; count of bases not matched to a gene: 7. Here the CDR3 reads CASSQRDRGTYGYTF. The CDR3 coding sequence is TGTGCCAGCAGTCAAAGGGACAGGGGAACCTATGGCTACACCTTC.

The rearrangement links TRBV29-1 to TRBJ2-3, with TRBD2 matching 8 bases. V lost 6 bases and J lost 6; bases outside the gene matches: 26. Germline values: CDR1 SQVTM, CDR2 ANQGSEA. This CDR3 contains 19 residues. This CDR3 reads CSVPLTGPGGRFLMDTQYF. The CDR3 coding sequence is TGCAGCGTCCCACTCACCGGGCCGGGGGGGCGGTTCCTCATGGATACGCAGTATTTT.

The chain joins TRBV28 to TRBJ1-2, with TRBD1 as a possible D gene (5 bases). Trimming stripped 3 bases from V and 0 bases from J, with 14 bases between. This CDR3 contains 16 residues. Germline CDR1 MDHEN, CDR2 SYDVKM. The CDR3 nucleotides read TGTGCCAGCAGTTTTTCGGGGGACGGTTCTAACTATGGCTACACCTTC. Its protein is CASSFSGDGSNYGYTF.

The chain links TRBV14 to TRBJ1-2, with D hard to call. Germline CDR1 and CDR2: SGHDN and FVKESK. The CDR3 has 14 amino acids. V was clipped by 3 bases and J by 2 bases, with 10 bases between them. Here the CDR3 DNA reads TGTGCCAGCAGCCAGCCCCCGTCCAACTATGGCTACACCTTC. This encodes CASSQPPSNYGYTF.

This clonotype was counted between two and nine times. The rearrangement links TRBV20-1 to TRBJ2-5; 7 bases map to TRBD2. With 8 bases clipped from V and 5 bases from J, the junction kept 11 bases outside the gene matches. CDR1 is DFQATT, CDR2 SNEGSKA, per germline (reference sequence). The CDR3 is 13 amino acids. This CDR3 reads CSLLGRALETQYF. CDR3 bases: TGCAGTCTCCTTGGGAGGGCCCTTGAGACCCAGTACTTC.

This clonotype was counted many times. The chain combines TRBV7-8 with TRBJ2-1; 9 nucleotides agree with TRBD2. Germline V gene data show CDR1 as SGHVS and CDR2 as FQNEAQ. Losses at the gene ends were 6 bases for V and 5 bases for J; bases not matched to a gene: 5. The CDR3 length is 14 residues. CDR3 bases: TGTGCCAGCAGAAGGGGACTAGCAGACAATGAGCAGTTCTTC. This codes for CASRRGLADNEQFF.

This clonotype was found a few times. An end of the junction does not agree with germline; a read error may underlie this. The V gene is TRBV7-7, the J gene TRBJ2-5; the match to TRBD1 covers 7 bases. The CDR3 consists of 17 residues. Germline CDR1 SSHAT, CDR2 FNYEAQ (reference sequence). The CDR3 loop is CASSLGTMGQREETQYF. The CDR3 nucleotides read TGTGCTAGCAGCTTAGGGACAATGGGACAGAGGGAAGAGACCCAGTACTTC.

This clonotype has just a few counts. The V gene is TRBV6-1, the J gene TRBJ1-5, with unresolved D. This CDR3 is built from 13 residues. The ends were cut back, 6 bases at V and 6 bases at J, with 12 bases in the middle. Germline loops: CDR1 MNHNS, CDR2 SASEGT. The CDR3: CASSPFPSQPQHF. Written as DNA, the CDR3 is TGTGCCAGCAGCCCCTTCCCCAGTCAGCCCCAGCATTTT.